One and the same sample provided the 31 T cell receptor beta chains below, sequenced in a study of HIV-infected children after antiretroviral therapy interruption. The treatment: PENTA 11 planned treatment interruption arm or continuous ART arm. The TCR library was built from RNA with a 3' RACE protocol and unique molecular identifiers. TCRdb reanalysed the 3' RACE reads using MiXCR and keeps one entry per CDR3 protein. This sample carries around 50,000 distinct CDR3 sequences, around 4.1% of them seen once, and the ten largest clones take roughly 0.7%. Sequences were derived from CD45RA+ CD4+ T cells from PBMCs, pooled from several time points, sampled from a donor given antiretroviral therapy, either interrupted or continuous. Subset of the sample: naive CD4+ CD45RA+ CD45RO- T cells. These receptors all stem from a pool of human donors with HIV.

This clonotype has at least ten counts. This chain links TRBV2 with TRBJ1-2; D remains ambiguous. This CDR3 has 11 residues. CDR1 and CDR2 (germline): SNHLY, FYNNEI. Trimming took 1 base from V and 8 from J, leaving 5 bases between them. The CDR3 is CASSEDGGYTF. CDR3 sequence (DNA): TGTGCCAGCAGTGAAGATGGAGGCTACACCTTC.

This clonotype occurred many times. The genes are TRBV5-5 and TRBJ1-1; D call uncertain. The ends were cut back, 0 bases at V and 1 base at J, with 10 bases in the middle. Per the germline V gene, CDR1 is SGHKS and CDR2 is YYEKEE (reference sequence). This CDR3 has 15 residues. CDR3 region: CASSLVIHSNTEAFF. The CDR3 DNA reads TGTGCCAGCAGCTTGGTGATCCATTCGAACACTGAAGCTTTCTTT.

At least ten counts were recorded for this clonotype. In nucleotides, the CDR3 is TGTGCCAGCAGCTTGGGGCAGATGAACACTGAAGCTTTCTTT. Translating gives CASSLGQMNTEAFF. V is TRBV11-2 and J is TRBJ1-1, with D perhaps TRBD1 (5 bases). The length of the CDR3 is 14 residues. Germline V gene lookup returns CDR1 SGHAT and CDR2 FQNNGV. Trimming pared 3 bases from V and 0 bases from J, leaving 8 bases between.

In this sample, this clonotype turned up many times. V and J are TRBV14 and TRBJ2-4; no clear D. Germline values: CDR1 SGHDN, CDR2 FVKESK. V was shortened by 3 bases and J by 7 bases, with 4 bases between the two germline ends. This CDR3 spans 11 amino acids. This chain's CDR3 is CASSHANIQYF. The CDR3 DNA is TGTGCCAGCAGCCATGCGAACATTCAGTACTTC.

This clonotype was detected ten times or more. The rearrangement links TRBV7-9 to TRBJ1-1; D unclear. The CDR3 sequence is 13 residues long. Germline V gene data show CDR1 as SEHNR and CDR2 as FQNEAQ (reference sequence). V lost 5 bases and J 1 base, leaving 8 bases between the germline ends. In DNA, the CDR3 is TGTGCCAGCAGCACATCAGAGAACACTGAAGCTTTCTTT. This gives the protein CASSTSENTEAFF.

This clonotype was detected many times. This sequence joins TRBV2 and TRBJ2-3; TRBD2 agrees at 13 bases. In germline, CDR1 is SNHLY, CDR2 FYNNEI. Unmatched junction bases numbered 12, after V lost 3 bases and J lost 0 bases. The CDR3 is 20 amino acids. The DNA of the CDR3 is TGTGCCAGCAGTGACCCGAGTCGGACTAGCGGGGGCTCTAGCACAGATACGCAGTATTTT. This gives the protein CASSDPSRTSGGSSTDTQYF.

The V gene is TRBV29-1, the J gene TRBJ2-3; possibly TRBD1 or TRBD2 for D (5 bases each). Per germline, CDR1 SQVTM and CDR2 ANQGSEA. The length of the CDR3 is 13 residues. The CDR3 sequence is CSPILGTTDTQYF. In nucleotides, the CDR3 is TGCAGTCCCATACTAGGGACCACAGATACGCAGTATTTT.

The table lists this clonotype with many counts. The CDR3 DNA is TGCGCCAGCAGCCGGGACGGCATCTATGGCTACACCTTC. Protein: CASSRDGIYGYTF. The rearrangement joins TRBV4-1 to TRBJ1-2; D possibly corresponds to TRBD1 (5 bases). Trimming removed 4 bases from V and 4 bases from J, with 10 bases in between. CDR3 length equals 13 residues. CDR1 and CDR2 from the germline V gene are MGHRA and YSYEKL.

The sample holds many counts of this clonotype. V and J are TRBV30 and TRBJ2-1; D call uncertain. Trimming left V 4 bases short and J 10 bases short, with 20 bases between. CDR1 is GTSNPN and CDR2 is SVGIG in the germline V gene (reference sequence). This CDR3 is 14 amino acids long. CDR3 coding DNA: TGTGCCTGGAACCCCGGGCCTGAGGCTTCCGAGCAGTTCTTC. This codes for CAWNPGPEASEQFF.

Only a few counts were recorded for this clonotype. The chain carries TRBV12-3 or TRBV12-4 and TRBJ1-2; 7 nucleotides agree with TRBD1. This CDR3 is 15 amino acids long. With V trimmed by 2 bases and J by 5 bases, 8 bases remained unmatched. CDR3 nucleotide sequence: TGTGCCAGCAGTTTAACCGTCGGGACAGCATATGGCTACACCTTC. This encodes CASSLTVGTAYGYTF.

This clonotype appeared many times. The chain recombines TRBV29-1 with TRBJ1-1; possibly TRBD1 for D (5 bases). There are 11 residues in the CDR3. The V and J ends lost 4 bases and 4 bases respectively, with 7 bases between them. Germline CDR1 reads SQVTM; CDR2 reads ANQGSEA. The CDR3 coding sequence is TGCAGCGTTGTAGGGACCACTGAAGCTTTCTTT. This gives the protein CSVVGTTEAFF.

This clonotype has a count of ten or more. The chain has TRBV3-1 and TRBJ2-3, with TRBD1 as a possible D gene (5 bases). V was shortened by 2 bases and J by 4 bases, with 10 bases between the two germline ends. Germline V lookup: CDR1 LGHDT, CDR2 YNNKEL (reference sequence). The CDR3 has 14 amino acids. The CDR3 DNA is TGTGCCAGCAGCCAACGGCCAGGGCCAGATACGCAGTATTTT. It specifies CASSQRPGPDTQYF.

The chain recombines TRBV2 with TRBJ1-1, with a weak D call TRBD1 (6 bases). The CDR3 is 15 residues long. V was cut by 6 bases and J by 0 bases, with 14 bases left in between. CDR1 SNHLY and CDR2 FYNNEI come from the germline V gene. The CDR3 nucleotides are TGTGCCAGCAGCCTTGACAGGAGCATGAACACTGAAGCTTTCTTT. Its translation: CASSLDRSMNTEAFF.

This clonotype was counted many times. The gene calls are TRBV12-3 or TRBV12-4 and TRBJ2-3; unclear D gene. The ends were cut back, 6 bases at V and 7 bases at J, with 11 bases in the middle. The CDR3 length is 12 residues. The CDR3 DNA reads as TGTGCCAGCAGCCAGGTGGGGAATACGCAGTATTTT. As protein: CASSQVGNTQYF.

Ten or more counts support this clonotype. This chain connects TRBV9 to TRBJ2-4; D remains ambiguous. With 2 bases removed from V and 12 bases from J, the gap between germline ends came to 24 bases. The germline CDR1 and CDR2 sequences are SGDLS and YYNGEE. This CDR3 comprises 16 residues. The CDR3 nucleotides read TGTGCCAGCAGCGTCTCTGACCGGACGGATGGTTTCAGTCAGTACTTC. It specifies CASSVSDRTDGFSQYF.

CDR3 sequence reads: CASSQETKGRTEAFF. The CDR3 DNA reads TGTGCCAGCAGCCAAGAGACGAAGGGTAGGACTGAAGCTTTCTTT. This chain links TRBV3-1 with TRBJ1-1, with D unclear. CDR3 length: 15 amino acids. Trimming removed 0 bases from V and 5 bases from J, with 13 bases in between. Looked up from germline, CDR1 is LGHDT and CDR2 is YNNKEL (reference sequence).

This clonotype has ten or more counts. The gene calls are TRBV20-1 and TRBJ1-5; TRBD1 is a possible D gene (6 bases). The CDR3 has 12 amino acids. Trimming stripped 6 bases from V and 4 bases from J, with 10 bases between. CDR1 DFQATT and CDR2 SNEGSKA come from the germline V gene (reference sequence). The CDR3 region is CSAIQGNQPQHF. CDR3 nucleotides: TGCAGTGCCATTCAGGGGAATCAGCCCCAGCATTTT.

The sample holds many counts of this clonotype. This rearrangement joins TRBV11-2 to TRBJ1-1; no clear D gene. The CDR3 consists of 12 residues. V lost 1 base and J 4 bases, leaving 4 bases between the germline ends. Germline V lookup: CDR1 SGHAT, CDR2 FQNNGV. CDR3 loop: CASSLGATEAFF. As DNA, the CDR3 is TGTGCCAGCAGCTTAGGGGCCACTGAAGCTTTCTTT.

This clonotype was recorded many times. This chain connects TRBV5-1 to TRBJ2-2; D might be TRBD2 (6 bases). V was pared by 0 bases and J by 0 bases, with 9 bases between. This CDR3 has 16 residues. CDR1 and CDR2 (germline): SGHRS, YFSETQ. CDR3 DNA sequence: TGCGCCAGCAGCTTGGTGAGGGACTCGAACACCGGGGAGCTGTTTTTT. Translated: CASSLVRDSNTGELFF.

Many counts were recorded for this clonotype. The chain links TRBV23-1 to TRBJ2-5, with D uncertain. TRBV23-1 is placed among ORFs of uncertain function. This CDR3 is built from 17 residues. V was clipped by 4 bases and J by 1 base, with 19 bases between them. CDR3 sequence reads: CASSPNSRTHGQETQYF. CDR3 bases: TGCGCCAGCAGTCCGAATTCCCGGACGCACGGCCAAGAGACCCAGTACTTC.

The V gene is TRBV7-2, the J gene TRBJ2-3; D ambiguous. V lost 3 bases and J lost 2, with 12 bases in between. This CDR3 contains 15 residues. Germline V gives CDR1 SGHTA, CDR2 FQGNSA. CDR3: CASSLSVLFTDTQYF. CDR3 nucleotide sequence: TGTGCCAGCAGCTTGTCAGTCCTCTTCACAGATACGCAGTATTTT.

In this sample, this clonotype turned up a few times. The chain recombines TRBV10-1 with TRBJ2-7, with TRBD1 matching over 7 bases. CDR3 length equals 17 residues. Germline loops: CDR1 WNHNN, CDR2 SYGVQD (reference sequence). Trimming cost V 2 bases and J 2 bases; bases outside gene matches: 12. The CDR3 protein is CASSETVYRGFTYEQYF. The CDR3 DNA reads TGCGCCAGCAGTGAGACCGTGTACAGGGGTTTCACCTACGAGCAGTACTTC.

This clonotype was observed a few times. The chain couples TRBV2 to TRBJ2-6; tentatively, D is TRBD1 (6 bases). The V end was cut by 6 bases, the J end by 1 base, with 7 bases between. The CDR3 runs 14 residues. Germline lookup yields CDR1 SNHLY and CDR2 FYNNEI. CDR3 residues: CASRDRSGANVLTF. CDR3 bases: TGTGCCAGCAGAGACAGGTCTGGGGCCAACGTCCTGACTTTC.

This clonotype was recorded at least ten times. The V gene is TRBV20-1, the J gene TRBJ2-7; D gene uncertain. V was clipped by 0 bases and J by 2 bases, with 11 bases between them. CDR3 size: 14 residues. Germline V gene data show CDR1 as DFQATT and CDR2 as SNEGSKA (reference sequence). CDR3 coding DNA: TGCAGTGCTAGAGAAAGCCGCCGTCCCTACGAGCAGTACTTC. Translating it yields CSARESRRPYEQYF.

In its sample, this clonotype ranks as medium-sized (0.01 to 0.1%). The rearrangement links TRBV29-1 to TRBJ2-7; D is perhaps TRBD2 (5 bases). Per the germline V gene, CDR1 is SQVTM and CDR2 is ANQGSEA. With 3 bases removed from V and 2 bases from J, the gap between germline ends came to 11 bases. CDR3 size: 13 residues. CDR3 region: CSVEVRETYEQYF. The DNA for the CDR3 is TGCAGCGTTGAGGTCCGGGAAACCTACGAGCAGTACTTC.

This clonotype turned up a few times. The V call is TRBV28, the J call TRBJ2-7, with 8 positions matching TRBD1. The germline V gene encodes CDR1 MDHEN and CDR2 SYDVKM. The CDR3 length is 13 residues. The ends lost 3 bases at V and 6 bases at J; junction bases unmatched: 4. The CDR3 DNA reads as TGTGCCAGCAGTTTCGGGACAGGCTCCGAGCAGTACTTC. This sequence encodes CASSFGTGSEQYF.

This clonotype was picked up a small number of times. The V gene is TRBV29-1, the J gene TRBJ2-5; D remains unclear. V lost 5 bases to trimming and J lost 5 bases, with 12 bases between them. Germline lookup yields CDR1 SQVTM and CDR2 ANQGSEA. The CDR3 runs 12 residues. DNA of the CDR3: TGCAGCGTTCTGACACGGAGCGAGACCCAGTACTTC. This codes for CSVLTRSETQYF.

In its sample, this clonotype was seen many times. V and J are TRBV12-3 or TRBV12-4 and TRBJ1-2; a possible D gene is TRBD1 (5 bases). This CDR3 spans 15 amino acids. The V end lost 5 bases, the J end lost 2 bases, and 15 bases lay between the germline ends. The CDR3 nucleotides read TGTGCCAGCAGTCCTCGACAGAGAATAAACTATGGCTACACCTTC. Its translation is CASSPRQRINYGYTF.

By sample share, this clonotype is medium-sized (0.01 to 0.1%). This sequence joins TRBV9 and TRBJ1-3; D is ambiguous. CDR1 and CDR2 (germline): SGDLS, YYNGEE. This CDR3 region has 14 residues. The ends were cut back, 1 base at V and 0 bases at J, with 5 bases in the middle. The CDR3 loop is CASSVQTSGNTIYF. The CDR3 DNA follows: TGTGCCAGCAGCGTACAGACCTCTGGAAACACCATATATTTT.

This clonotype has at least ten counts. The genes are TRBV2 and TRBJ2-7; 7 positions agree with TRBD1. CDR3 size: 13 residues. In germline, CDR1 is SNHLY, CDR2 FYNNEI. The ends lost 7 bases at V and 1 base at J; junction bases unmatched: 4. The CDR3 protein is CASIGTESYEQYF. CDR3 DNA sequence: TGTGCCAGCATCGGGACAGAATCCTACGAGCAGTACTTC.

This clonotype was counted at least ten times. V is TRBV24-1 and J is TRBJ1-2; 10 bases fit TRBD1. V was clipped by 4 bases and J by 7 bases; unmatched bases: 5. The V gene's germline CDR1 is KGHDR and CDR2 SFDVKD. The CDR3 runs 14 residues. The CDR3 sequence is CATSDSGQGVGYTF. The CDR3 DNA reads TGTGCCACCAGTGACTCAGGACAGGGGGTTGGCTACACCTTC.